This is a list of T cell receptor beta chains from one sample in a study of cytomegalovirus exposure and HLA in healthy donors. Assay: immunoSEQ multiplex PCR; the TCRdb copy retains only in-frame clones and omits some. The sample holds some 120,000 clones, 65% to 85% seen once. Sequenced sample: PBMCs. The source of these receptors is a man in his fifties or sixties in good health and CMV-seronegative. Each CDR3 is given with its conserved first and last residue. The D gene is left open where the match is weak.

d_call	v_call	cdr3_aa
-	TRBV6-1	CASSEVGRGTEAFF
-	TRBV5-1	CASSAQPGGQETQYF
TRBD2	TRBV23-1	CASSQAGRGYEQYF
TRBD2	TRBV5-8	CASSPGGLRTNEQFF
TRBD1	TRBV2	CASRTGREDQPQHF
TRBD2	TRBV4-1	CASSQDEAGGRETQYF
TRBD2	TRBV19	CASSLGTSGPYEQFF
-	TRBV28	CASSLPTTGDEKLFF
-	TRBV5-4	CASSLEGAGELFF
-	TRBV11-2	CASSSPGISYEQYF
-	TRBV18	CASSPQRDNTEAFF
TRBD1	TRBV12-5	CASGLGDRSFISYGYTF
TRBD1	TRBV5-1	CASSSRQGVDNEQFF
TRBD1	TRBV5-4	CASSLGQGPHVGANVLTF
TRBD1	TRBV28	CASSWTGGADTQYF
-	TRBV7-6	CASSPPGDGGYTF
-	TRBV11-1	CASGNPKETQYF
-	TRBV10-3	CAISEGGVFSTEKLFF
-	TRBV25-1	CASMPSGAGRSTGAFF
-	TRBV30	CASTLDTYYGYTF
-	TRBV5-4	CASSLGQTNEKLFF
-	TRBV5-4	CASSWGGVRDNTIYF
TRBD2	TRBV15	CATSSSGGRLSYEQYF
TRBD1	TRBV5-1	CASSRTDRVDYGYTF
-	TRBV27	CASSPGGEQPQHF
-	TRBV6-5	CASVGGKDQPQHF
-	TRBV19	CASSTGSDTEAFF
TRBD2	TRBV29-1	CSVETTSGDQETQYF
-	TRBV7-2	CASTLGGRDQPQHF
-	TRBV10-3	CAIGQGVAGNTIYF
TRBD1	TRBV2	CASINRDSGGEQYF
TRBD1	TRBV18	CASSPDGQVFLYF
-	TRBV7-6	CASSLVRGSTTGELFF
-	TRBV5-6	CASSLLWDIEQPGYTF
-	TRBV7-2	CASSLGGVRTEAFF
-	TRBV9	CASSVGQGASGNTIYF
-	TRBV7-2	CASSLSGSKSPLHF
-	TRBV27	CASRRRLEQYF
TRBD1	TRBV5-5	CASSLGAGGTGELFF
TRBD2	TRBV7-6	CASSLVAGGVYEQYF
-	TRBV28	CASSFAGGAFF
TRBD1	TRBV15	CATSRDITGDQPQHF